This is a list of T cell receptor beta chains from one sample in a study of T cell clones after liver transplantation. Measured with immunoSEQ multiplex PCR; TCRdb has only the in-frame clones, and not every one. The repertoire holds 55,000 to 70,000 clones, almost 95% seen once, with over 0.9% in the top ten. The sequencing here drew on CD4+ T cells from blood, taken nearly 26 months after liver transplant. The receptor source for this set is a human patient who received a liver transplant. Part of the T cells may come from the graft donor. Each CDR3 is given with its conserved first and last residue. Each record gives: clone size, V gene, D gene, J gene, CDR3 DNA, CDR3 protein. A D gene is named only where the DNA matches it firmly. Clone size is given for some rows only: seen once, a few or many times, or a class if the clone is expanded.

.,TRBV11-3,.,TRBJ1-2,TGTGCCAGCAGCCCCTCCGGGGGGGGTGGCTACACCTTC,CASSPSGGGGYTF
.,TRBV2,.,TRBJ1-1,TGTGCCAGCAGTGAATCCGCCCGGACAAAGTCTGAAGCTTTCTTT,CASSESARTKSEAFF
.,TRBV6-1,.,TRBJ1-2,TGTGCCAGCAGGAGGGAAGTTGGCTATGGCTACACCTTC,CASRREVGYGYTF
once,TRBV6-1,.,TRBJ2-1,TGTGCCAGCACTACGGGGGCTAGCTCCTACAATGAGCAGTTCTTC,CASTTGASSYNEQFF
.,TRBV5-1,TRBD2,TRBJ2-3,TGCGCCAGCAGCTTAGGGTCTAGCGGGGCTATCACGGATACGCAGTATTTT,CASSLGSSGAITDTQYF
once,TRBV6-6,.,TRBJ2-3,TGTGCCAGCAGCCCTACTGGGGGAGCTAGCACAGATACGCAGTATTTT,CASSPTGGASTDTQYF
.,TRBV7-2,.,TRBJ1-3,TGTGCCAGCAGCTTAGTAGGAGGGGGCTCTGGAAACACCATATATTTT,CASSLVGGGSGNTIYF
.,TRBV6-1,.,TRBJ2-4,TGTGCCAGCAGTGTTAGAGTAGCCAAAAACATTCAGTACTTC,CASSVRVAKNIQYF
.,TRBV5-1,.,TRBJ1-1,TGCGCCAGCAGCTTGGGTTGGGGGGCCGTAAACACTGAAGCTTTCTTT,CASSLGWGAVNTEAFF
.,TRBV6-1,TRBD1,TRBJ2-5,TGTGCCAGCAGTGGGTGGACAGGGACCTTTCAAGAGACCCAGTACTTC,CASSGWTGTFQETQYF
.,TRBV9,TRBD2,TRBJ2-7,TGTGCCAGCAGCGCCGAGGGGGGGTGGACTAGCGCCTCCTACGAGCAGTACTTC,CASSAEGGWTSASYEQYF
.,TRBV4-1,.,TRBJ2-7,TGCGCCAGCAGCCAAGAAGAGGTCTCCTACGAGCAGTACTTC,CASSQEEVSYEQYF
.,TRBV11-2,.,TRBJ2-2,TGTGCCAGCAGCTTGGCGCGTACGAACACCGGGGAGCTGTTTTTT,CASSLARTNTGELFF
.,TRBV29-1,TRBD1,TRBJ2-3,TGCAGCGTTGATACAGGGGGTGTAACAGATACGCAGTATTTT,CSVDTGGVTDTQYF
.,TRBV7-2,TRBD1,TRBJ2-1,TGTGCCAGCAGCTTCCTGAGGTGGGACAGGGGTGACAATGAGCAGTTCTTC,CASSFLRWDRGDNEQFF
.,TRBV6-4,.,TRBJ2-7,TGTGCCAGCAGTGACACCACGACAGGAAGGGGTCTCGAGCAGTACTTC,CASSDTTTGRGLEQYF
.,TRBV27,.,TRBJ2-6,TGTGCCAGCACTCAGGGGCCTGGGGCCAACGTCCTGACTTTC,CASTQGPGANVLTF
once,TRBV28,.,TRBJ2-1,TGTGCCAGCAGGGGACCTGCCTACAATGAGCAGTTCTTC,CASRGPAYNEQFF
.,TRBV5-6,TRBD1,TRBJ1-5,TGTGCCAGCAGCTCCTTGGGGACAGAGCATCAGCCCCAGCATTTT,CASSSLGTEHQPQHF
.,TRBV7-2,.,TRBJ2-1,TGTGCCAGCAGCCCCGACGCGGAGGCGTTTGAGCAGTTCTTC,CASSPDAEAFEQFF